The clone carrying this T cell receptor beta chain was seen many times. This specimen belongs to a study of Graves' ophthalmopathy and Graves' hyperthyroidism. TCR beta CDR3 amplification used RNA transcripts. The authors performed first-round RT-PCR with HTBI primers and then a second-round multiplex PCR. Using its own MiXCR run on the multiplex PCR reads, TCRdb lists one record per CDR3 protein. The sample lists about 550,000 distinct CDR3 sequences; 35% to 40% were seen once. The CDR3 is 14 residues long. Deletions cut 0 bases from V and 4 bases from J, with 10 bases between. Germline assignment: CDR1 SGDLS and CDR2 YYNGEE.

Sequencing was performed on peripheral blood or thyroid tissue (not recorded which). The chain carries TRBV9 and TRBJ1-2; D call uncertain. This TCR came from an adult man with Graves' hyperthyroidism. The CDR3 nucleotides are TGTGCCAGCAGCGTAGACCGCCTGGGCTATGGCTACACCTTC. Protein product: CASSVDRLGYGYTF.